This T cell receptor (beta chain) stems from a study of Ad26.COV2.S vaccination and SARS-CoV-2 variants. This sample's treatment: 15 to 20 received Ad26.COV2.S at low or high dose, single or two shots; 5 received placebo; per-sample allocation not given. Collection of the samples took place on day 63 after the first injection of vaccine or placebo. Sequencing used immunoSEQ multiplex PCR; TCRdb keeps in-frame clones, though not all of them. Among around 300,000 clones listed, 90% were seen once. This CDR3 contains 16 residues. CDR1 and CDR2 (germline): MNHEY, SMNVEV (reference sequence). The V gene lost 0 bases and the J gene lost 2 bases, with 11 bases spanning the gap.

The gene calls are TRBV27 and TRBJ2-1; D not resolved. The clonotype comes from a person between 18 and 65 years old who received the Ad26.COV2.S COVID-19 vaccine or a placebo. The sample here was peripheral blood, taken in a trial of Ad26.COV2.S vaccine versus placebo. CDR3 sequence (DNA): TGTGCCAGCAGTTTATCTAGAACGGGTACCTACAATGAGCAGTTCTTC. It codes for CASSLSRTGTYNEQFF.